Each of the 13 T cell receptor beta chains below was sequenced from the same sample in a study of blood T cell repertoires in COVID-19 (dated by TCRdb to 2018 to 2020). The receptor library was made with the immunoSEQ multiplex PCR assay. TCRdb obtained this table from immuneACCESS and retained in-frame rearrangements with V and J assigned. These tables miss some clones; where compared with another copy, unresolved V genes account for less than half of the shortfall, and the remainder is unexplained. The sample table contains about 250,000 clones; only one count was recorded for around nine tenths of them. Around 1.7% of the sample lies in the top ten. What was sequenced was peripheral blood. The receptors shown here come from a woman aged 60-70 years who had recovered from COVID-19.

The chain joins TRBV14 to TRBJ2-2, with 9 nucleotides matching TRBD1. CDR1 SGHDN and CDR2 FVKESK come from the germline V gene. The V gene end was trimmed by 5 bases and the J gene end by 4 bases; junction bases not matched to a gene: 8. This CDR3 region has 16 residues. CDR3 nucleotide sequence: TGTGCCAGCAGCACGGGACAGGGCAGGATCACCGGGGAGCTGTTTTTT. It encodes CASSTGQGRITGELFF.

This clone was detected once. The V and J genes are TRBV10-1 and TRBJ2-5, with 9 positions matching TRBD2. This CDR3 region has 15 residues. Germline V gives CDR1 WNHNN, CDR2 SYGVQD (reference sequence). Trimming cost V 8 bases and J 0 bases; bases outside gene matches: 7. CDR3 sequence: CASPSSGGNQETQYF. The DNA for the CDR3 is TGCGCCAGCCCCAGTAGCGGGGGAAACCAAGAGACCCAGTACTTC.

The CDR3: CASSLLEEKLFF. The DNA for the CDR3 is TGTGCCAGCTCCTTATTGGAGGAAAAACTGTTTTTT. The genes are TRBV7-9 and TRBJ1-4; D is unclear. The CDR3 runs to 12 residues. Germline CDR1 and CDR2: SEHNR and FQNEAQ (reference sequence). With 8 bases removed from V and 8 bases from J, the gap between germline ends came to 12 bases.

This clone was found many times. J is TRBJ1-5 and V is TRBV29-1; D not certain. Germline CDR1 is SQVTM and CDR2 is ANQGSEA. This CDR3 has 12 residues. Trimming shortened V by 7 bases and J by 4 bases, and 11 bases separated the two germline ends. DNA of the CDR3: TGCAGCGCCAGCTTAGCAAATCAGCCCCAGCATTTT. This codes for CSASLANQPQHF. Complete variable domain (other parts from reference TRBV29-1 and TRBJ1-5): SAVISQKPSRDICQRGTSLTIQCQVDSQVTMMFWYRQQPGQSLTLIATANQGSEATYESGFVIDKFPISRPNLTFSTLTVSNMSPEDSSIYLCSASLANQPQHFGDGTRLSIL.

This clone has only one observation. V usage is TRBV7-9 and J usage is TRBJ2-7; D unresolved. This CDR3 spans 15 amino acids. Trimming removed 0 bases at V and 0 bases at J, with 9 bases between. In germline, CDR1 is SEHNR, CDR2 FQNEAQ (reference sequence). The CDR3 coding sequence is TGTGCCAGCAGCTTAGCAGGTCAGGACTCCTACGAGCAGTACTTC. Protein: CASSLAGQDSYEQYF.

The J gene is TRBJ2-3, the V gene TRBV18, with D tentatively TRBD2 (6 bases). V shed 0 bases and J shed 2 bases, with 12 bases lying between them. Looked up from germline, CDR1 is KGHSH and CDR2 is LQKENI. This CDR3 comprises 16 residues. CDR3 sequence reads: CASSPPRGVTTDTQYF. DNA of the CDR3: TGTGCCAGCTCACCACCCCGCGGGGTTACCACAGATACGCAGTATTTT.

This rearrangement joins TRBV11-3 to TRBJ2-7; 9 bases fit TRBD1. CDR3 length: 17 residues. Germline CDR1 SGHNT, CDR2 YENEEA. Germline trimming cut 5 bases from V and 0 bases from J; bases unmatched to any gene: 11. In DNA, the CDR3 is TGTGCCAGCAGCCCGGCGCCGGGACAGGGATTCTCCTACGAGCAGTACTTC. It is translated as CASSPAPGQGFSYEQYF.

V and J are TRBV28 and TRBJ1-2; no clear D gene. Germline-derived CDR1 and CDR2 are MDHEN and SYDVKM. The CDR3 runs 14 residues. Deletions cut 3 bases from V and 4 bases from J, with 12 bases between. The CDR3 sequence is CASSFLDIPYGYTF. The CDR3 bases are TGTGCCAGCAGTTTTTTAGACATACCCTATGGCTACACCTTC.

Comments on this clone: Distinct nucleotide sequences in the sample also encode this CDR3. The CDR3 nucleotides read TGTGCCACAAGGGGGGCGGGGGGGCGAGAGACCCAGTACTTC. It codes for CATRGAGGRETQYF. The chain couples TRBV7-5 to TRBJ2-5; no DNA check was done on the table's D call, TRBD2. TRBV7-5 is termed a pseudogene. The CDR3 sequence is 14 residues long.

This clone was observed a single time. This chain uses TRBV15 with TRBJ1-1; D gene unclear. The V and J ends lost 3 bases and 12 bases respectively, with 26 bases between them. The CDR3 contains 16 residues. The germline V gene encodes CDR1 LNHNV and CDR2 YYDKDF (reference sequence). This CDR3 is CATSRGLIGGPVGTFF. The CDR3 bases are TGTGCCACCAGCAGGGGTCTTATTGGAGGGCCGGTCGGGACTTTCTTT.

The chain uses TRBV6-2 or TRBV6-3 and TRBJ2-6, with 13 bases fitting TRBD2. The germline V gene encodes CDR1 MNHEY and CDR2 SVGEGT. Losses at the gene ends were 5 bases for V and 0 bases for J; bases not matched to a gene: 7. The CDR3 covers 19 residues. The CDR3 sequence is CASSTPTSGGSSGANVLTF. In DNA, the CDR3 is TGTGCCAGCAGTACCCCGACTAGCGGGGGGAGCTCTGGGGCCAACGTCCTGACTTTC.

The V and J genes are TRBV18 and TRBJ1-4; perhaps TRBD1 as D (5 bases). The CDR3 covers 16 residues. V was cut by 3 bases and J by 5 bases, with 16 bases left in between. Looked up from germline, CDR1 is KGHSH and CDR2 is LQKENI. The CDR3 DNA is TGTGCCAGCTCACCCGAAAGACAGCCGATAAATGAAAAACTGTTTTTT. This encodes CASSPERQPINEKLFF.

This clone was seen only once. V usage is TRBV7-8 and J usage is TRBJ2-5; TRBD2 agrees at 9 bases. This CDR3 comprises 16 residues. From germline, CDR1 is SGHVS and CDR2 FQNEAQ. Losses at the gene ends were 1 base for V and 2 bases for J; bases not matched to a gene: 5. The CDR3 protein is CASSLVPSGAQETQYF. As DNA, the CDR3 is TGTGCCAGCAGCTTAGTTCCTAGCGGGGCACAAGAGACCCAGTACTTC.